This record covers a single T cell receptor beta chain. Its cognate antigen is unknown. Partitioning of CD4+ cells yielded a CD45RA+ naive subset and a CD45RA-negative memory subset. This record belongs to a study of shared clonotypes between healthy human individuals. The study, taken as a whole, reports: Around 5.3% of naive CD4 clonotypes were shared across several donors.

This CDR3 has 14 residues. With V trimmed by 0 bases and J by 2 bases, 0 bases remained unmatched. Per germline, CDR1 SGDLS and CDR2 YYNGEE. TCRdb's copy holds only in-frame clones and misses some; the assay was immunoSEQ multiplex PCR. Of 1,400,000 or so clones listed, less than 99% are singletons. The receptor was derived from a man aged 30 to 45 in good health. The sample taken for sequencing was naive CD4+ T cells sorted from blood. The sample's subset: CD45RA+ positively selected. This chain joins TRBV9 and TRBJ2-7; 9 bases are a match to TRBD2. CDR3: CASSVEREAYEQYF. The CDR3, as DNA: TGTGCCAGCAGCGTAGAGCGGGAGGCCTACGAGCAGTACTTC.